These T cell receptor beta chains were read from a single sample in a study of blood T cell repertoires in COVID-19. Method: immunoSEQ multiplex PCR; TCRdb's copy keeps in-frame clones and lacks some. This sample has some 150,000 clones, with more than 75% found just once. The sequencing sample was made of peripheral blood. These receptors came from a man aged 50-59 years who had recovered from COVID-19. Both conserved end residues are part of each CDR3. A D gene is named only where the DNA matches it firmly. Part of the rows lack a size; the others show once, few, many or a class for expanded clones.

length,V,size,J,D,DNA,CDR3
15,TRBV9,.,TRBJ1-2,.,TGTGCCAGCTCAAGGGAGAGCCTCGGATCCTATGGCTACACCTTC,CASSRESLGSYGYTF
13,TRBV19,.,TRBJ2-5,TRBD2,TGTGCCAGCTCGGGAGCGGGGAAAGAGACCCAGTACTTC,CASSGAGKETQYF
16,TRBV5-1,.,TRBJ1-6,TRBD1,TGCGCCAGCAGCTACACAGGGGCGCTGGAGGGAGGACCCCTCCACTTT,CASSYTGALEGGPLHF
15,TRBV18,many,TRBJ2-7,TRBD1,TGTGCCAGCTCACCCGTCCCGGGACAGGGGGGCGAGCAGTACTTC,CASSPVPGQGGEQYF
16,TRBV12-5,.,TRBJ2-3,TRBD1,TGTGCTAGTGGTCTTGGGACAGCCAGCCTCACAGATACGCAGTATTTT,CASGLGTASLTDTQYF
18,TRBV19,.,TRBJ1-5,TRBD1,TGTGCCAGTAGTAGTACAGGGGGAATTTTTTATAGCAATCAGCCCCAGCATTTT,CASSSTGGIFYSNQPQHF
14,TRBV7-2,.,TRBJ2-7,.,TGTGCCAGCAGCTTGGACTACAACTCCTACGAGCAGTACTTC,CASSLDYNSYEQYF
15,TRBV6-5,.,TRBJ2-7,.,TGTGCCAGCAGTTATAGTCTGGGGGCACCCTACGAGCAGTACTTC,CASSYSLGAPYEQYF
14,TRBV11-3,.,TRBJ2-5,.,TGTGCCAGCAGCCGATCGGGGGGCGCAGAGACCCAGTACTTC,CASSRSGGAETQYF
18,TRBV7-2,.,TRBJ1-6,TRBD1,TGTGCCAGCAGTTCCGGGGACAGGGGGCACTCCTATAATTCACCCCTCCACTTT,CASSSGDRGHSYNSPLHF
13,TRBV30,.,TRBJ2-7,TRBD1,TGTGCCTGGAGTCGACAGGGGGCCGACGAGCAGTACTTC,CAWSRQGADEQYF
15,TRBV4-3,.,TRBJ1-5,.,TGCGCCAGCAGCCGAGTCCGGGTAAGCAATCAGCCCCAGCATTTT,CASSRVRVSNQPQHF
16,TRBV6-6,.,TRBJ2-7,.,TGTGCCAGCAGTTACTCATCCAGGGAAAGCTCCTACGAGCAGTACTTC,CASSYSSRESSYEQYF
13,TRBV12-3/TRBV12-4,.,TRBJ1-1,.,TGTGCCAGCAGTTTTAATCAGGGCACTGAAGCTTTCTTT,CASSFNQGTEAFF
13,TRBV5-1,.,TRBJ1-4,.,TGCGCCAGCAGCCCAGGGGTTAATGAAAAACTGTTTTTT,CASSPGVNEKLFF
14,TRBV11-2,.,TRBJ2-7,.,TGTGCCAGCTCCCCCCGGGAATTTTATGTCGAGCAGTACTTC,CASSPREFYVEQYF
13,TRBV29-1,.,TRBJ1-1,TRBD1,TGCAGCGCCCCGACAGGGGGTGGAACTGAAGCTTTCTTT,CSAPTGGGTEAFF
15,TRBV11-2,.,TRBJ1-2,.,TGTGCCAGCAGCGCGCGACCGGGACACAACTATGGCTACACCTTC,CASSARPGHNYGYTF
15,TRBV25-1,.,TRBJ1-2,TRBD1,TGTGCCAGCAGTGAATTGAGGACAGGGGGGGGAGGCTACACCTTC,CASSELRTGGGGYTF
13,TRBV7-2,.,TRBJ1-3,.,TGTGCCAGCAGCTTAGGAGCAGGAAACACCATATATTTT,CASSLGAGNTIYF
17,TRBV7-8,.,TRBJ2-1,TRBD2,TGTGCCAGCAGCTTCGGTAGCGGGGGCTCCCTATACAATGAGCAGTTCTTC,CASSFGSGGSLYNEQFF
14,TRBV27,.,TRBJ1-1,.,TGTGCCAGCAGTTTGCGGGGGCGGTTCACTGAAGCTTTCTTT,CASSLRGRFTEAFF